This T cell receptor (beta chain) originates from a study of T cells after posttransplantation cyclophosphamide. CDR1 and CDR2 from the germline V gene are SGDLS and YYNGEE. The ends lost 4 bases at V and 3 bases at J; junction bases unmatched: 4. The CDR3 extends over 14 amino acids. Clones were read by immunoSEQ multiplex PCR, and TCRdb kept only the in-frame ones, dropping some. The sample lists roughly 12,000 clones, 75% to 95% occurring once. Busulfan-fludarabine conditioning, marrow transplant, and cyclophosphamide on days +3 and +4 were administered. The J gene is TRBJ2-7, the V gene TRBV9, with 10 bases lining up with TRBD1. The sequence derives from a female patient under 45 who received an allogeneic stem cell transplant from an unrelated donor, was CMV-positive, and had no GVHD. The T cells may come from the graft donor. The specimen comprised PBMCs, sampled after allogeneic stem cell transplant with posttransplant cyclophosphamide. The DNA for the CDR3 is TGTGCCAGCAGCTCCCGGGACAGGGGCTACGAGCAGTACTTC. It specifies CASSSRDRGYEQYF.